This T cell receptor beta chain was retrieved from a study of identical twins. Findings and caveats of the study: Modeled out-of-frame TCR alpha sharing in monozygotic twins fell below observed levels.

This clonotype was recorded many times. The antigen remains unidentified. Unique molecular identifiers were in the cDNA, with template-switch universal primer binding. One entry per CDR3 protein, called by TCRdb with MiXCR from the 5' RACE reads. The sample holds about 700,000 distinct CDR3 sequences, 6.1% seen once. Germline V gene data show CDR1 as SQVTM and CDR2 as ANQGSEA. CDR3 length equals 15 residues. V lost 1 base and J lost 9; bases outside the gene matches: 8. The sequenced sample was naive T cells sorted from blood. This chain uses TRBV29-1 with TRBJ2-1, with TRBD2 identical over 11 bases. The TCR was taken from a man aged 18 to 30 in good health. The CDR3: CSVEGLAGGLGEQFF. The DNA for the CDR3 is TGCAGCGTTGAAGGTCTAGCGGGAGGATTAGGTGAGCAGTTCTTC.